The clone carrying this T cell receptor beta chain was counted a single time. Measured with immunoSEQ multiplex PCR; TCRdb has only the in-frame clones, and not every one. Among about 66,000 clones listed, around 85% were seen once. The time point is: baseline, week 1 (first vaccination visit). Noted treatment: pre-vaccination baseline after standard-of-care therapy. The sample comes from a study of a mutant IDH1 vaccine in newly diagnosed glioma. The sequencing used PBMCs, collected from a glioma patient treated with radiotherapy, temozolomide or both. The receptor comes from a man aged 30 to 39 with glioma.

The CDR3 protein is CASSLAGGEETQYF. CDR3 nucleotides: TGCGCCAGCAGCTTGGCGGGGGGCGAAGAGACCCAGTACTTC. V gene TRBV5-1 combines with J gene TRBJ2-5, with D possibly matching TRBD2 (7 bases). The length of the CDR3 is 14 residues. CDR1 is SGHRS and CDR2 is YFSETQ in the germline V gene. The V gene lost 0 bases and the J gene lost 3 bases, with 9 bases spanning the gap.